Following are 25 T cell receptor beta chains from one sample sequenced in a study of T-cell reconstitution after alpha-beta-depleted transplantation in children. This sample's TCRbeta library carried unique molecular identifier barcodes. TCRdb analysed the PCR reads with MiXCR anew, one entry per CDR3 protein. The table has approximately 980,000 distinct CDR3 sequences, under 30% seen once. The sequencing here drew on PBMCs, mostly from graft donor cells, taken 360 days after TCRalphabeta/CD19-depleted stem cell transplant. The receptors derive from a boy in the first two years of life who had a stem cell transplant for SCID, so the T cells may come from the graft donor.

This rearrangement joins TRBV18 to TRBJ2-6, with D maybe TRBD1 (5 bases). This CDR3 is built from 19 residues. V gave up 3 bases and J gave up 0 bases, with 18 bases separating them. The V gene's germline CDR1 is KGHSH and CDR2 LQKENI. The CDR3 DNA is TGTGCCAGCTCACCTTTCATTCCGATACAGGACTCTGGGGCCAACGTCCTGACTTTC. Amino acid sequence: CASSPFIPIQDSGANVLTF.

This chain connects TRBV29-1 to TRBJ2-3; D unresolved. Germline CDR1 SQVTM, CDR2 ANQGSEA. This CDR3 comprises 11 residues. The ends were cut back, 2 bases at V and 4 bases at J, with 4 bases in the middle. CDR3 sequence: CSVEFPDTQYF. As DNA, the CDR3 is TGCAGCGTTGAATTCCCAGATACGCAGTATTTT.

The sample holds a few counts of this clonotype. V is TRBV4-3 and J is TRBJ1-6, with 9 bases identical to TRBD1. Germline values: CDR1 LGHNA, CDR2 YSLEER. This CDR3 is built from 17 residues. J gave up 7 bases and V 4 bases, and 11 bases lay outside the gene matches. CDR3 nucleotides: TGCGCCAGCAGCCCTGAACAGGGGGCGCCGCTCAATTCACCCCTCCACTTT. This sequence encodes CASSPEQGAPLNSPLHF.

This clonotype was counted only a few times. J is TRBJ2-1 and V is TRBV15, with D perhaps being TRBD1 or TRBD2 (5 bases each). Between the trimmed V and J ends, which lost 1 base and 7 bases, there was a span of 17 bases. CDR1 is LNHNV and CDR2 is YYDKDF in the germline V gene (reference sequence). The CDR3 sequence is 16 residues long. CDR3 amino acids: CATSRGQGRRGNEQFF. CDR3 DNA: TGTGCCACCAGCAGAGGTCAGGGCCGCCGGGGAAATGAGCAGTTCTTC.

This clonotype was detected a few times. At one end the junction does not follow the germline gene, possibly because of a read error. This chain links TRBV7-2 with TRBJ1-1; D gene uncertain. This CDR3 spans 14 amino acids. The germline V gene has CDR1 SGHTA and CDR2 FQGNSA. CDR3 amino acids: CASSPRTGNAEAFF. The CDR3 bases are TGTGCCAGCAGCCCACGGACGGGGAACGCTGAAGCTTTCTTT. Together with reference TRBV7-2 and TRBJ1-1, the CDR3 gives the full variable domain: GAGVSQSPSNKVTEKGKDVELRCDPISGHTALYWYRQSLGQGLEFLIYFQGNSAPDKSGLPSDRFSAERTGGSVSTLTIQRTQQEDSAVYLCASSPRTGNAEAFFGQGTRLTVV.

This clonotype was observed a handful of times. The J gene is TRBJ1-5, the V gene TRBV25-1; D not certain. CDR3 length: 13 residues. From germline, CDR1 is MGHDK and CDR2 SYGVNS. V was clipped by 9 bases and J by 0 bases, with 9 bases between them. CDR3 DNA: TGTGCCAGGACGAACGGTAGCAATCAGCCCCAGCATTTT. Protein product: CARTNGSNQPQHF.

The chain links TRBV12-3 or TRBV12-4 to TRBJ1-6, with TRBD1 identical over 11 bases. Trimming at V came to 1 base and at J to 9 bases, leaving 5 bases not matched to a gene. There are 16 residues in the CDR3. CDR3 sequence (DNA): TGTGCCAGCAGTTTAGGTGGACAGGGGGCAAGTTCACCCCTCCACTTT. Translating it yields CASSLGGQGASSPLHF.

A remark on this clonotype: The junction differs from germline at one of its ends, possibly a read error. This chain uses TRBV5-1 with TRBJ2-3; 8 positions agree with TRBD2. Per germline, CDR1 SGHRS and CDR2 YFSETQ. The CDR3 is 15 residues long. The CDR3: CASSLTGGPTDMQYF. The CDR3 bases are TGCGCCAGCAGCTTGACGGGGGGGCCCACAGATATGCAGTATTTT.

The V call is TRBV12-3 or TRBV12-4, the J call TRBJ1-1; 8 nucleotides agree with TRBD1. V was clipped by 6 bases and J by 1 base; unmatched bases: 13. The CDR3 contains 17 residues. The CDR3 region has the DNA TGTGCCAGCAGCCCCCTCCCCGGACAGGGTACGAACACTGAAGCTTTCTTT. Translation: CASSPLPGQGTNTEAFF.

The rearrangement joins TRBV20-1 to TRBJ1-3; D is unresolved. Germline V gene data show CDR1 as DFQATT and CDR2 as SNEGSKA (reference sequence). With 6 bases removed from V and 1 base from J, the gap between germline ends came to 10 bases. This CDR3 spans 13 amino acids. The CDR3: CSALGISGNTIYF. CDR3 nucleotide sequence: TGCAGTGCCCTCGGGATTTCTGGAAACACCATATATTTT.

The chain couples TRBV25-1 to TRBJ1-5, with 9 positions matching TRBD1. The CDR3 consists of 16 residues. The ends lost 1 base at V and 6 bases at J; junction bases unmatched: 7. CDR1 and CDR2 (germline): MGHDK, SYGVNS. The DNA of the CDR3 is TGTGCCAGCAGTGAATCTGGGACAGGGAGGACTCAGCCCCAGCATTTT. Protein sequence: CASSESGTGRTQPQHF.

This clonotype was found many times. The DNA for the CDR3 is TGTGCCAGCAGCACCCGGGACAGTTCCTACGAGCAGTACTTC. Translated, it gives CASSTRDSSYEQYF. The rearrangement joins TRBV3-1 to TRBJ2-7, with TRBD1 matching 7 bases. The CDR3 is 14 residues long. V shed 5 bases and J 1 base; nucleotides not matched to a gene: 5. CDR1 is LGHDT, CDR2 YNNKEL, per germline (reference sequence).

V usage is TRBV2 and J usage is TRBJ1-1, with D possibly TRBD1 on 6 matching bases. CDR3 length equals 12 residues. Germline V lookup: CDR1 SNHLY, CDR2 FYNNEI. The V end lost 8 bases, the J end lost 5 bases, and 12 bases lay between the germline ends. This CDR3 reads CASPRGGTEAFF. DNA of the CDR3: TGTGCCAGCCCGAGGGGGGGAACTGAAGCTTTCTTT.

This clonotype was found a few times. The chain recombines TRBV12-5 with TRBJ2-7, with D possibly called TRBD1 or TRBD2 (5 bases each). The CDR3 loop spans 16 amino acids. V lost 0 bases and J lost 4, with 16 bases in between. The germline V gene has CDR1 LGHNT and CDR2 FRNRAP. The CDR3, as DNA: TGTGCTAGTGGTTTGGTACCCAAGGGGACCCTTTACGAGCAGTACTTC. Its protein product is CASGLVPKGTLYEQYF.

This chain links TRBV20-1 with TRBJ2-3; D may correspond to TRBD1 or TRBD2 (6 bases each). Germline CDR1 is DFQATT and CDR2 is SNEGSKA (reference sequence). The CDR3 is made up of 13 amino acids. The CDR3 sequence is CSPEGGRTDTQYF. The CDR3 region has the DNA TGCTCTCCCGAGGGGGGCAGGACAGATACGCAGTATTTT.

This clonotype was recorded only once. CDR3 bases: TGTGCCATCTCCCTGACTAGCGAGGGCACAGATACGCAGTATTTT. Its translation: CAISLTSEGTDTQYF. The V and J genes are TRBV10-3 and TRBJ2-3, with TRBD2 identical over 8 bases. The V and J ends lost 8 bases and 1 base, in that order; junction bases with no gene match: 8. The CDR3 totals 15 residues. Per germline, CDR1 ENHRY and CDR2 SYGVKD.

V is TRBV5-1 and J is TRBJ2-6, with 7 bases fitting TRBD1. Germline-derived CDR1 and CDR2 are SGHRS and YFSETQ. V was clipped by 3 bases and J by 0 bases; unmatched bases: 6. This CDR3 region has 17 residues. Here the CDR3 reads CASSWGTALSGANVLTF. The CDR3 DNA sequence: TGCGCCAGCAGCTGGGGGACAGCCCTCTCTGGGGCCAACGTCCTGACTTTC.

This clonotype was detected a few times. The chain uses TRBV20-1 and TRBJ2-5; D is unresolved. CDR3 length: 14 amino acids. Trimming left V 3 bases short and J 5 bases short, with 16 bases between. The germline CDR1 and CDR2 sequences are DFQATT and SNEGSKA (reference sequence). CDR3 loop: CSASGLGRPETQYF. The CDR3 DNA sequence: TGCAGTGCTAGTGGTCTCGGCCGCCCGGAGACCCAGTACTTC.

This clonotype came up many times. The chain joins TRBV3-1 to TRBJ1-3, with unresolved D. Trimming took off 6 bases at V and 4 bases at J, with 13 bases between the two ends. Germline-derived CDR1 and CDR2 are LGHDT and YNNKEL (reference sequence). The CDR3 is 14 residues long. CDR3 DNA sequence: TGTGCCAGCAGTCCAGGTTCCGGGGGAAACACCATATATTTT. It encodes CASSPGSGGNTIYF.

The gene calls are TRBV5-1 and TRBJ2-1; no reliable D call. CDR1 and CDR2 from the germline V gene are SGHRS and YFSETQ. This CDR3 is 14 amino acids long. V dropped 0 bases and J dropped 0 bases, with 4 bases sitting between them. The CDR3 loop reads CASSLATSYNEQFF. DNA of the CDR3: TGCGCCAGCAGCTTGGCCACCTCCTACAATGAGCAGTTCTTC. The variable domain in full, completed from reference TRBV5-1 and TRBJ2-1, reads KAGVTQTPRYLIKTRGQQVTLSCSPISGHRSVSWYQQTPGQGLQFLFEYFSETQRNKGNFPGRFSGRQFSNSRSEMNVSTLELGDSALYLCASSLATSYNEQFFGPGTRLTVL.

In its sample, this clonotype was seen a few times. V is TRBV12-3 or TRBV12-4 and J is TRBJ2-7; 8 bases line up with TRBD1. V lost 6 bases and J lost 2; bases outside the gene matches: 12. The CDR3 is 16 residues long. The CDR3 is CASSPRQGLTTYEQYF. Written as DNA, the CDR3 is TGTGCCAGCAGCCCCCGACAGGGGCTGACGACCTACGAGCAGTACTTC.

The gene calls are TRBV20-1 and TRBJ2-7, with TRBD2 identical over 8 bases. The trim removed 2 bases at V and 5 bases at J, leaving 11 bases unmatched. The CDR3 is made up of 15 amino acids. Germline assignment: CDR1 DFQATT and CDR2 SNEGSKA (reference sequence). The CDR3 nucleotides read TGCAGTGCTAGACCGGGGCAAGCGGGGGTCCACGAGCAGTACTTC. Its protein is CSARPGQAGVHEQYF.

V and J are TRBV7-2 and TRBJ2-4; a weak D match, TRBD2 (5 bases). V gave up 1 base and J gave up 3 bases, with 13 bases separating them. The CDR3 runs to 16 residues. Per the germline V gene, CDR1 is SGHTA and CDR2 is FQGNSA. The CDR3 loop reads CASSLVGGLGKNIQYF. The CDR3 coding sequence is TGTGCCAGCAGCTTAGTAGGCGGGTTGGGCAAAAACATTCAGTACTTC.

This chain joins TRBV7-3 and TRBJ2-3; D uncertain. This CDR3 is built from 15 residues. Trimming removed 1 base from V and 5 bases from J, with 13 bases in between. Germline CDR1 and CDR2: SGHTA and FQGTGA. The chain's CDR3 is CASSLIGWNRDTQYF. CDR3 nucleotides: TGTGCCAGCAGCTTAATTGGATGGAACAGAGATACGCAGTATTTT.

This clonotype was picked up a small number of times. The V call is TRBV29-1, the J call TRBJ1-1, with a possible D match to TRBD1 (5 bases). CDR1 is SQVTM and CDR2 is ANQGSEA in the germline V gene. The V and J ends lost 8 bases and 1 base respectively, with 11 bases between them. The CDR3 runs to 12 residues. CDR3 DNA sequence: TGCAGCTTCTGGGGGGAGAACACTGAAGCTTTCTTT. Protein product: CSFWGENTEAFF.